A selection of T cell receptor beta chains follows, all from one sample in a study of shared T cell receptors in the human thymus. Produced via immunoSEQ multiplex PCR; TCRdb's table is partial and in-frame only. Of approximately 760,000 clones detected, 70% to 90% appear once; the ten largest clones hold 0.0095% to 0.013%. The same sample was also used in a study of human thymus T cells.

The sample taken for sequencing was thymocytes. These receptors were taken from a girl under two years old with a congenital heart defect. Both conserved end residues are trimmed from each CDR3. D genes are given only for firm matches.

v_gene: TRBV28
d_gene: .
CDR3aa: ACVFGTEAF

v_gene: TRBV12-5
d_gene: .
CDR3aa: ASGLGLTAGLRETQY

v_gene: TRBV6-1
d_gene: .
CDR3aa: ASKAQGSTLEQY

v_gene: TRBV30
d_gene: TRBD1
CDR3aa: AWSSPRTGVNQPQH

v_gene: TRBV9
d_gene: TRBD1
CDR3aa: ASSDTGTALSGNTIY

v_gene: TRBV30
d_gene: TRBD2
CDR3aa: AWSTPGLYSYNEQF

v_gene: TRBV28
d_gene: .
CDR3aa: ASSSKPTGLRRVREQF

v_gene: TRBV6-1
d_gene: TRBD1
CDR3aa: ASSEPLRQGNGAEAF

v_gene: TRBV28
d_gene: .
CDR3aa: ASSFYGRTDTQY

v_gene: TRBV6-5
d_gene: .
CDR3aa: ASHAGRVYGYT

v_gene: TRBV28
d_gene: TRBD1
CDR3aa: ASHDRGNIAGAEAF

v_gene: TRBV27
d_gene: .
CDR3aa: ASSIKPTGLDYGYT

v_gene: TRBV18
d_gene: .
CDR3aa: ASSPQGNSNQPQH

v_gene: TRBV19
d_gene: TRBD1
CDR3aa: ASTPDGDRGGPTNEKLF

v_gene: TRBV29-1
d_gene: .
CDR3aa: SVKSGTEAF

v_gene: TRBV2
d_gene: .
CDR3aa: ATPGRANEQF

v_gene: TRBV28
d_gene: .
CDR3aa: ASSKGGDEKLF

v_gene: TRBV5-1
d_gene: .
CDR3aa: ASSLDRDNYGYT

v_gene: TRBV28
d_gene: .
CDR3aa: ASRGGYGYT

v_gene: TRBV2
d_gene: TRBD2
CDR3aa: ASSGAGTSGVYEQF

v_gene: TRBV7-6
d_gene: TRBD1
CDR3aa: ASSLASEQGINEQF

v_gene: TRBV7-8
d_gene: .
CDR3aa: ASSPRMGQNDGLF

v_gene: TRBV2
d_gene: .
CDR3aa: ASSKLGSEAF

v_gene: TRBV15
d_gene: TRBD2
CDR3aa: ATSYGEGSGGANEQF

v_gene: TRBV5-1
d_gene: TRBD1
CDR3aa: ASSLASKDREWSYEQY

v_gene: TRBV30
d_gene: .
CDR3aa: AWSVYDRVNTEAF

v_gene: TRBV5-6
d_gene: TRBD1
CDR3aa: ASSPTGGESYNSPLH

v_gene: TRBV7-3
d_gene: TRBD1
CDR3aa: ASSVQGASCRSPLH

v_gene: TRBV30
d_gene: TRBD1
CDR3aa: AWSAGTGEGETQY

v_gene: TRBV18
d_gene: .
CDR3aa: ASSPEADPSTDTQY

v_gene: TRBV14
d_gene: TRBD1
CDR3aa: ASSLSSTGSLGNTIY

v_gene: TRBV5-6
d_gene: .
CDR3aa: ASRPGDYNEQF

v_gene: TRBV28
d_gene: .
CDR3aa: ASSLYGADGTEAF

v_gene: TRBV5-1
d_gene: .
CDR3aa: ASSSGYTEAF

v_gene: TRBV4-3
d_gene: .
CDR3aa: ASSQERREMNTEAF

v_gene: TRBV30
d_gene: TRBD1
CDR3aa: AWSFDRDANYGYT

v_gene: TRBV11-2
d_gene: .
CDR3aa: ASSLRVDENTGELF

v_gene: TRBV10-2
d_gene: .
CDR3aa: ASIGGEAPSNEKLF

v_gene: TRBV5-1
d_gene: .
CDR3aa: ASSLDLFSREDYEQY

v_gene: TRBV10-3
d_gene: TRBD1
CDR3aa: AISVTGQTDNEQF

v_gene: TRBV11-2
d_gene: .
CDR3aa: ASSLGNVSGNTIY

v_gene: TRBV13
d_gene: .
CDR3aa: ASSLALECGAF

v_gene: TRBV15
d_gene: TRBD1
CDR3aa: ATSTRDRGTNQPQH

v_gene: TRBV7-9
d_gene: .
CDR3aa: ASSLTYEQY